The 20 T cell receptor beta chains in this list originate from one sample, sequenced in a study of T cell clonality in common variable immunodeficiency. Using immunoSEQ multiplex PCR, the repertoire was profiled, and TCRdb retains in-frame clones only, with some absent. The sample holds about 35,000 clones, and no clone turns up only once. The sequencing sample was made of peripheral blood mononuclear cells. These receptors were obtained from a person between 18 and 75 years old in good health.

In this sample, this clone turned up many times. The DNA ends 3 residues before the CDR3 does, and the rest of the CDR3 is filled in from the germline J gene. The V and J genes are TRBV10-1 and TRBJ2-3; TRBD2 aligns across 7 bases. J lost 5 bases, V lost 3 bases, and 2 bases had no gene match. Per the germline V gene, CDR1 is WNHNN and CDR2 is SYGVQD (reference sequence). The CDR3 sequence is 13 residues long. Partial CDR3 DNA: TGCGCCAGCAGTGATGGGGGGGAAGATACG. This gives the protein CASSDGGEDT. The whole CDR3 region reads CASSDGGEDTQYF.

This clone was counted many times. The CDR3 end is not reached by the read, which stops 3 residues before it; the germline J gene fills it in. This chain uses TRBV7-3 with TRBJ2-2, with D maybe TRBD1 (5 bases). The length of the CDR3 is 17 residues. Trimming pared 3 bases from V and 0 bases from J, leaving 14 bases between. Germline V gene data show CDR1 as SGHTA and CDR2 as FQGTGA. The CDR3 DNA, read in part, is TGTGCCAGCAGCTTTGGGTGGGCGACAGCGAACACCGGGGAG. This gives the protein CASSFGWATANTGE. The complete CDR3 reads CASSFGWATANTGELFF.

This clone has just a few counts. A junction end diverges from the germline sequence, so it may reflect a read error. Coverage ceases 3 residues before the CDR3 finishes, and the germline J gene fills in the end. V usage is TRBV19 and J usage is TRBJ2-2, with a tentative D call TRBD1 (5 bases). The germline gives CDR1 LNHDA, CDR2 SQIVND (reference sequence). CDR3 length: 15 residues. The covered CDR3 bases are TGTGACAGTGGTATAGTGTTGGCAGGGACCGGGGAG. Translating it yields CDSGIVLAGTGE. The whole CDR3 is CDSGIVLAGTGELFF.

This clone appeared many times. The CDR3 goes on 3 residues after the read ends, and that part is filled in from the germline J gene. This chain joins TRBV10-1 and TRBJ2-2, with D tentatively TRBD1 (6 bases). Germline V gives CDR1 WNHNN, CDR2 SYGVQD (reference sequence). The ends were cut back, 5 bases at V and 4 bases at J, with 11 bases in the middle. There are 14 residues in the CDR3. The CDR3 spells CASSTGLGTGELFF. The sequenced CDR3 bases are TGCGCCAGCAGTACAGGGTTGGGCACCGGGGAG.

In its sample, this clone was seen many times. The sequence runs out 3 residues before the end of the CDR3; the remainder is reconstructed from the germline J gene. The rearrangement links TRBV2 to TRBJ2-1; 14 positions agree with TRBD2. The CDR3 is made up of 15 amino acids. Per the germline V gene, CDR1 is SNHLY and CDR2 is FYNNEI. The ends lost 9 bases at V and 7 bases at J; junction bases unmatched: 8. Incomplete CDR3 DNA: TGTGCCAGTGGGACTAGCGGGAGAATGGAGAATGAG. As protein: CASGTSGRMENE. The full CDR3 protein is CASGTSGRMENEQFF.

Regarding this clone: Read data end 3 residues before the CDR3 end; the end is taken from the germline J gene. The chain recombines TRBV5-8 with TRBJ2-7; 10 bases align to TRBD2. This CDR3 has 15 amino acids. Per germline, CDR1 SGHTS and CDR2 YDEGEE. J gave up 5 bases and V 4 bases, and 9 bases lay outside the gene matches. CDR3 bases read: TGTGCCAGCAGCCACCGAGCGGGAGGGCCGAACGAG. Residues: CASSHRAGGPNE. The complete CDR3 protein is CASSHRAGGPNEQYF.

This clone was picked up a small number of times. The observed sequence ends 3 residues before the CDR3 terminus, with the missing tail filled in from the germline J gene. The rearrangement uses TRBV30 and TRBJ1-2; possibly TRBD1 for D (5 bases). Germline CDR1 reads GTSNPN; CDR2 reads SVGIG (reference sequence). The CDR3 totals 12 residues. The CDR3 DNA, read in part, is TGTGCCTGGACCCAGGGCGGAGGCGAC. Protein: CAWTQGGGD. The whole CDR3 is CAWTQGGGDYTF.

On this clone itself: The read stops 3 residues short of the end of the CDR3; the missing end is completed from the germline J gene. This chain links TRBV19 with TRBJ1-1; no definite D call. This CDR3 has 13 amino acids. Trimming removed 2 bases from V and 0 bases from J, with 4 bases in between. Germline loops: CDR1 LNHDA, CDR2 SQIVND (reference sequence). CDR3 protein: CASSIRVNTEAFF. The DNA read from the CDR3 is TGTGCCAGTAGTATAAGGGTGAACACTGAA. Full variable domain (rest looked up from reference TRBV19 and TRBJ1-1): DGGITQSPKYLFRKEGQNVTLSCEQNLNHDAMYWYRQDPGQGLRLIYYSQIVNDFQKGDIAEGYSVSREKKESFPLTVTSAQKNPTAFYLCASSIRVNTEAFFGQGTRLTVV.

This clone was counted many times. The CDR3 end falls 3 residues outside the read, so it is completed with the germline J gene. The chain recombines TRBV3-1 (or the pseudogene TRBV3-2) with TRBJ2-7, with 13 bases that match TRBD2. Germline CDR1 and CDR2: LGHDT and YNNKEL (reference sequence). J gave up 2 bases and V 0 bases, and 4 bases lay outside the gene matches. This CDR3 region has 17 residues. The sequenced CDR3 bases are TGTGCCAGCAGCCAAGAGACTAGCGGGAGGAACACCTACGAG. It is translated as CASSQETSGRNTYE. The entire CDR3 sequence reads CASSQETSGRNTYEQYF.

This clone has ten or more counts. The read is 3 residues too short to cover the CDR3 end, so that end is filled in from the germline J gene. The rearrangement uses TRBV20-1 and TRBJ2-1; 8 positions match TRBD2. The CDR3 loop spans 20 amino acids. CDR1 and CDR2 (germline): DFQATT, SNEGSKA (reference sequence). Germline trimming cut 0 bases from V and 0 bases from J; bases unmatched to any gene: 16. Incomplete CDR3 DNA: TGCAGTGCTAGAGATCCCGGATTAGCGGGATATCGGGACTCCTACAATGAG. Its protein is CSARDPGLAGYRDSYNE. The entire CDR3 protein is CSARDPGLAGYRDSYNEQFF.

About this clone: The observed sequence ends 3 residues before the CDR3 terminus, with the missing tail filled in from the germline J gene. V usage is TRBV6-2 or TRBV6-3 and J usage is TRBJ1-2; D ambiguous. The CDR3 runs to 12 residues. The germline V gene encodes CDR1 MNHEY and CDR2 SVGEGT. The covered CDR3 bases are TGTGCCAGCAGTCCCCTCTCCTACGAC. Its protein is CASSPLSYD. The whole CDR3 sequence reads CASSPLSYDYTF.

In this sample, this clone turned up a few times. The CDR3 end lies 3 residues beyond the end of the read and is filled in from the germline J gene. V gene TRBV19 combines with J gene TRBJ1-5; maybe TRBD1 (5 bases). The CDR3 has 14 residues. V was shortened by 7 bases and J by 7 bases, with 17 bases between the two germline ends. CDR1 and CDR2 (germline): LNHDA, SQIVND (reference sequence). The sequenced part of the CDR3 DNA is TGTGCCAGTACCTTCGACAGTAGGGTACAGCCC. This sequence encodes CASTFDSRVQP. The entire CDR3 protein is CASTFDSRVQPQHF.

This clone showed up many times. Read sequence stops 3 residues before the CDR3 end, and the germline J gene provides the missing end. The V gene is TRBV6-2 or TRBV6-3, the J gene TRBJ2-5, with D unclear. Germline lookup yields CDR1 MNHEY and CDR2 SVGEGT. The germline V and J ends were trimmed by 4 bases and 2 bases, with 8 bases remaining between them. This CDR3 is 13 amino acids long. CDR3 in amino acids: CASSLGRQETQYF. Incomplete CDR3 DNA: TGTGCCAGCAGTTTGGGCAGACAAGAGACC.

Comments on this clone: The CDR3 is cut off 3 residues early in the read; its end comes from the germline J gene. The chain has TRBV25-1 and TRBJ2-2; no reliable D call. V was clipped by 4 bases and J by 1 base, with 4 bases between them. The CDR3 is 13 amino acids. From germline, CDR1 is MGHDK and CDR2 SYGVNS. The sequenced part of the CDR3 DNA is TGTGCCAGCAGTGGTCGGAACACCGGGGAG. Amino acid sequence: CASSGRNTGE. The whole CDR3 protein is CASSGRNTGELFF.

This clone was observed at least ten times. The CDR3 goes on 3 residues after the read ends, and that part is filled in from the germline J gene. The V and J genes are TRBV7-2 and TRBJ1-3; D not resolved. There are 13 residues in the CDR3. Trimming cost V 5 bases and J 4 bases, with 9 bases left between them. The germline V gene encodes CDR1 SGHTA and CDR2 FQGNSA. CDR3 loop: CASSPTIGNTIYF. The CDR3 bases that were read are TGTGCCAGCAGCCCTACGATCGGAAACACC. The variable domain in full, with the rest retrieved from reference TRBV7-2 and TRBJ1-3, is GAGVSQSPSNKVTEKGKDVELRCDPISGHTALYWYRQSLGQGLEFLIYFQGNSAPDKSGLPSDRFSAERTGGSVSTLTIQRTQQEDSAVYLCASSPTIGNTIYFGEGSWLTVV.

This clone was detected many times. The CDR3 end lies 3 residues beyond the end of the read and is filled in from the germline J gene. The chain employs TRBV20-1 and TRBJ2-1; D possibly corresponds to TRBD2 (6 bases). Germline values: CDR1 DFQATT, CDR2 SNEGSKA (reference sequence). The CDR3 has 15 amino acids. Between the trimmed V and J ends, which lost 0 bases and 6 bases, there was a span of 15 bases. The sequenced part of the CDR3 DNA is TGCAGTGCTAGAGATTACGAGCGGGCGTTCAATGAG. It translates to CSARDYERAFNE. The whole CDR3 is CSARDYERAFNEQFF.

This clone has a count of ten or more. Read sequence stops 3 residues before the CDR3 end, and the germline J gene provides the missing end. The V and J genes are TRBV29-1 and TRBJ2-1, with 7 bases identical to TRBD2. With V trimmed by 2 bases and J by 8 bases, 3 bases remained unmatched. The germline V gene encodes CDR1 SQVTM and CDR2 ANQGSEA. CDR3 size: 12 residues. This chain's CDR3 is CSVEPAGYEQFF. The covered CDR3 bases are TGCAGCGTTGAACCAGCGGGATATGAG.

A note on this clone: A single base separates this from a much larger clone, so it may be a read error. CDR3 protein: CASSPVTVLAGYNEQFF. CDR3 bases read: TGTGCCAGCTCCCCAGTGACTGTACTAGCGGGATACAATGAG. The V gene is TRBV18, the J gene TRBJ2-1; TRBD2 agrees at 10 bases. With the read ending 3 residues before the CDR3 end, the germline J gene is used to fill in that end. The germline V gene has CDR1 KGHSH and CDR2 LQKENI. The CDR3 runs to 17 residues. Unmatched junction bases numbered 12, after V lost 6 bases and J lost 4 bases. The variable domain in full, with the rest retrieved from reference TRBV18 and TRBJ2-1, is NAGVMQNPRHLVRRRGQEARLRCSPMKGHSHVYWYRQLPEEGLKFMVYLQKENIIDESGMPKERFSAEFPKEGPSILRIQQVVRGDSAAYFCASSPVTVLAGYNEQFFGPGTRLTVL.

Remarks on this clone: One end of the junction fails to match germline, which may point to a read error. The DNA ends 3 residues before the CDR3 does, and the rest of the CDR3 is filled in from the germline J gene. The rearrangement uses TRBV7-9 and TRBJ2-3; possible D gene TRBD1, 6 bases. Germline V CDR1 and CDR2: SEHNR, FQNEAQ (reference sequence). CDR3 length: 15 amino acids. The CDR3 sequence: CTSSRRGPSTDTQYF. The DNA read from the CDR3 is TGTACCAGCAGCCGCAGGGGCCCCTCCACAGATACG.

This clone was observed at least ten times. The read halts 3 residues ahead of the CDR3 end, with the missing end drawn from the germline J gene. The chain has TRBV7-6 and TRBJ2-7; tentatively, D is TRBD2 (5 bases). V lost 1 base and J lost 0, with 13 bases in between. Germline values: CDR1 SGHVS, CDR2 FNYEAQ. The length of the CDR3 is 16 residues. CDR3 DNA, as far as it was read: TGTGCCAGCAGCTTAGACACGGCGGGCGACTCCTACGAG. This translates into CASSLDTAGDSYE. The entire CDR3 is CASSLDTAGDSYEQYF. The whole variable domain, filled in from reference TRBV7-6 and TRBJ2-7, reads GAGVSQSPRYKVTKRGQDVALRCDPISGHVSLYWYRQALGQGPEFLTYFNYEAQQDKSGLPNDRFSAERPEGSISTLTIQRTEQRDSAMYRCASSLDTAGDSYEQYFGPGTRLTVT.